This TCR beta chain was observed in a study of blood T cell repertoires in COVID-19. Profiled with immunoSEQ multiplex PCR; TCRdb holds only in-frame clones, not every one. The data hold some 510,000 clones, with over 75% observed a single time. The germline V gene has CDR1 LNHDA and CDR2 SQIVND (reference sequence). V was clipped by 4 bases and J by 0 bases, with 6 bases between them. The CDR3 extends over 13 amino acids. The TCR originated in a woman aged 35 to 49 who had recovered from COVID-19. The V gene is TRBV19, the J gene TRBJ1-1, with D possibly TRBD1 on 5 matching bases. The material sequenced was PBMCs or T cells enriched from blood (not recorded which). The CDR3 here is CASSRTLNTEAFF. The CDR3 region has the DNA TGTGCCAGTAGTAGGACATTGAACACTGAAGCTTTCTTT.